One sample yielded the 28 T cell receptor beta chains listed below, sequenced in a study of T cells in Graves' hyperthyroidism and ophthalmopathy (dated by TCRdb to the late 2010s). Library creation used multiplex PCR. Sequencing was performed on an Illumina HiSeq 2000. The TCR beta CDR3 regions were amplified from RNA transcripts. The first round of RT-PCR for the TCR CDR3 was performed with the HTBI primer set and the Qiagen OneStep RT-PCR kit. Starting from the raw public reads, TCRdb applied fastp trimming at Q25, assembled clones with MiXCR and retained in-frame beta chains. Rows are combined by CDR3 protein, so each entry shows the most common genes and DNA. The sample contains about 380,000 distinct CDR3 sequences, about a fifth of them found a single time. 40% of the sample comes from the top ten. Material for sequencing was blood. Source of these receptors: a man aged 18-30 years with Graves' ophthalmopathy.

Comment on this clonotype: The junction differs from germline at one of its ends, possibly a read error. This CDR3 is CASSVTSGGPYNEQLF. For the CDR3, the DNA is TGTGCCAGCAGCGTAACTAGCGGGGGCCCTTACAATGAGCAGCTCTTC. The J gene is TRBJ2-1, the V gene TRBV9; 11 bases agree with TRBD2. The CDR3 totals 16 residues. Germline-derived CDR1 and CDR2 are SGDLS and YYNGEE.

This clonotype was recorded once. V gene TRBV7-9 combines with J gene TRBJ1-5; a possible D gene is TRBD1 (6 bases). This CDR3 region has 15 residues. Germline assignment: CDR1 SEHNR and CDR2 FQNEAQ (reference sequence). Between the trimmed V and J ends, which lost 6 bases and 7 bases, there was a span of 19 bases. The CDR3 spells CASSRAGEAGQPQHF. For the CDR3, the DNA is TGTGCCAGCAGTCGGGCAGGGGAGGCAGGGCAGCCCCAGCATTTT.

V is TRBV5-1 and J is TRBJ1-4; D is ambiguous. V was cut by 5 bases and J by 5 bases, with 10 bases left in between. Looked up from germline, CDR1 is SGHRS and CDR2 is YFSETQ. CDR3 length: 13 residues. The CDR3 protein is CASRPVQNEKLFF. Here the CDR3 DNA reads TGCGCCAGCAGACCGGTCCAGAATGAAAAACTGTTTTTT. Full variable domain (missing parts from reference TRBV5-1 and TRBJ1-4): KAGVTQTPRYLIKTRGQQVTLSCSPISGHRSVSWYQQTPGQGLQFLFEYFSETQRNKGNFPGRFSGRQFSNSRSEMNVSTLELGDSALYLCASRPVQNEKLFFGSGTQLSVL.

This clonotype was picked up many times. The chain recombines TRBV5-1 with TRBJ2-7, with D perhaps TRBD1 or TRBD2 (5 bases each). The CDR3 has 14 amino acids. The germline CDR1 and CDR2 sequences are SGHRS and YFSETQ. V lost 0 bases to trimming and J lost 2 bases, with 9 bases between them. This chain's CDR3 is CASSLEPGPYEQYF. Here the CDR3 DNA reads TGCGCCAGCAGCTTGGAACCGGGACCCTACGAGCAGTACTTC.

The genes are TRBV24-1 and TRBJ1-4; unclear D gene. This CDR3 has 15 residues. Germline CDR1 and CDR2: KGHDR and SFDVKD. V shed 4 bases and J shed 4 bases, with 12 bases lying between them. The CDR3: CATSDPEEGNEKLFF. The CDR3 DNA reads as TGTGCCACCAGTGACCCAGAGGAGGGTAATGAAAAACTGTTTTTT.

This rearrangement joins TRBV6-1 to TRBJ2-1; no firm D call. V lost 5 bases to trimming and J lost 1 base, with 12 bases between them. The germline V gene has CDR1 MNHNS and CDR2 SASEGT. The CDR3 sequence is 15 residues long. The CDR3 DNA is TGTGCCAGCAGTTCCTTCGACGGGTCCTACAATGAGCAGTTCTTC. Protein sequence: CASSSFDGSYNEQFF.

This chain uses TRBV20-1 with TRBJ2-5; a possible D gene is TRBD1 (5 bases). The germline V and J ends were trimmed by 0 bases and 5 bases, with 16 bases remaining between them. The CDR3 spans 15 residues. Germline V gene sequence: CDR1 DFQATT, CDR2 SNEGSKA (reference sequence). Here the CDR3 reads CSARDIVKGAETQYF. The DNA of the CDR3 is TGCAGTGCTAGAGATATTGTAAAAGGGGCCGAGACCCAGTACTTC.

This clonotype was counted at least ten times. The V and J genes are TRBV12-3 or TRBV12-4 and TRBJ2-2; D tentatively fits TRBD1 or TRBD2 (5 bases each). V gave up 6 bases and J gave up 3 bases, with 11 bases separating them. There are 14 residues in the CDR3. Here the CDR3 reads CASRGPLDTGELFF. The CDR3, as DNA: TGTGCCAGCAGGGGACCGCTCGACACCGGGGAGCTGTTTTTT.

This clonotype appeared many times. The V gene is TRBV20-1, the J gene TRBJ1-1, with 8 bases that match TRBD1. From germline, CDR1 is DFQATT and CDR2 SNEGSKA (reference sequence). The CDR3 has 13 residues. J was trimmed by 5 bases and V by 3 bases; bases with no gene match: 5. CDR3 sequence reads: CSARAGGLTEAFF. CDR3 sequence (DNA): TGCAGTGCTAGGGCAGGGGGCCTGACTGAAGCTTTCTTT.

This clonotype was recorded a few times. The chain joins TRBV27 to TRBJ2-1; D possibly uses TRBD1 or TRBD2 (6 bases each). The CDR3 length is 18 residues. Trimming left V 3 bases short and J 2 bases short, with 20 bases between. Germline lookup yields CDR1 MNHEY and CDR2 SMNVEV (reference sequence). CDR3 sequence (DNA): TGTGCCAGCAGTTTGGGCGTTCTCGGGGGCCCGACCTACAATGAGCAGTTCTTC. Protein: CASSLGVLGGPTYNEQFF.

This clonotype was detected a few times. J is TRBJ1-5 and V is TRBV12-3 or TRBV12-4; D is ambiguous. The CDR3 totals 15 residues. Trimming took 6 bases from V and 1 from J, leaving 13 bases between them. DNA for the CDR3: TGTGCCAGCAGCCTCGACGGAATGAGCAATCAGCCCCAGCATTTT. It encodes CASSLDGMSNQPQHF.

The CDR3 reads CASLQSGTVSYGYTF. For the CDR3, the DNA is TGTGCCAGCTTACAATCCGGGACAGTAAGCTATGGCTACACCTTC. This rearrangement joins TRBV18 to TRBJ1-2, with 7 bases matching TRBD1. The germline CDR1 and CDR2 sequences are KGHSH and LQKENI. This CDR3 is built from 15 residues. The V gene end was trimmed by 7 bases and the J gene end by 4 bases; junction bases not matched to a gene: 12. The complete variable domain, with remaining parts taken from reference TRBV18 and TRBJ1-2, reads NAGVMQNPRHLVRRRGQEARLRCSPMKGHSHVYWYRQLPEEGLKFMVYLQKENIIDESGMPKERFSAEFPKEGPSILRIQQVVRGDSAAYFCASLQSGTVSYGYTFGSGTRLTVV.

This clonotype was seen a handful of times. The V call is TRBV10-3, the J call TRBJ2-1; 8 bases are shared with TRBD1. Germline lookup yields CDR1 ENHRY and CDR2 SYGVKD. The CDR3 extends over 13 amino acids. Trimming cost V 10 bases and J 5 bases; bases outside gene matches: 7. The CDR3 reads CARRQGLNNEQFF. Written as DNA, the CDR3 is TGTGCCAGGCGACAGGGGTTAAACAATGAGCAGTTCTTC.

This clonotype was counted ten times or more. The V and J genes are TRBV18 and TRBJ1-2, with 8 bases lining up with TRBD1. This CDR3 has 13 residues. The trim removed 3 bases at V and 6 bases at J, leaving 3 bases unmatched. Germline-derived CDR1 and CDR2 are KGHSH and LQKENI. CDR3 sequence: CASSPDRVNGYTF. DNA for the CDR3: TGTGCCAGCTCACCGGACAGGGTTAATGGCTACACCTTC.

This clonotype was observed many times. The chain is built from TRBV6-1 and TRBJ2-3; D possibly matches TRBD1 or TRBD2 (5 bases each). The ends were cut back, 6 bases at V and 4 bases at J, with 23 bases in the middle. Germline lookup yields CDR1 MNHNS and CDR2 SASEGT. The CDR3 runs 17 residues. CDR3 DNA: TGTGCCAGCAGCGGACTCCCGACGACAGCTATCGCAGATACGCAGTATTTT. This sequence encodes CASSGLPTTAIADTQYF.

At least ten counts were recorded for this clonotype. V gene TRBV20-1 combines with J gene TRBJ1-2, with D possibly TRBD1 on 5 matching bases. The germline gives CDR1 DFQATT, CDR2 SNEGSKA (reference sequence). The CDR3 consists of 13 residues. Deletions cut 3 bases from V and 4 bases from J, with 12 bases between. Here the CDR3 DNA reads TGCAGTGCTAGTCAGGGCGTCACCTATGGCTACACCTTC. Residues: CSASQGVTYGYTF.

This clonotype was detected many times. V usage is TRBV28 and J usage is TRBJ2-7; D gene unclear. Trimming took 6 bases from V and 1 from J, leaving 13 bases between them. CDR1 MDHEN and CDR2 SYDVKM come from the germline V gene. This CDR3 is built from 14 residues. The CDR3 DNA reads TGTGCCAGCAGCCAACCAAGACAATCCTACGAGCAGTACTTC. Protein product: CASSQPRQSYEQYF. The variable domain in full, completed from reference TRBV28 and TRBJ2-7, reads DVKVTQSSRYLVKRTGEKVFLECVQDMDHENMFWYRQDPGLGLRLIYFSYDVKMKEKGDIPEGYSVSREKKERFSLILESASTNQTSMYLCASSQPRQSYEQYFGPGTRLTVT.

This clonotype came up many times. This chain joins TRBV2 and TRBJ1-1, with a tentative D call TRBD1 (5 bases). Trimming pared 4 bases from V and 2 bases from J, leaving 8 bases between. The germline V gene has CDR1 SNHLY and CDR2 FYNNEI. The CDR3 loop spans 13 amino acids. The CDR3: CASSGDANTEAFF. The CDR3 DNA is TGTGCCAGCAGTGGGGACGCCAACACTGAAGCTTTCTTT.

V gene TRBV7-6 combines with J gene TRBJ2-7; maybe TRBD2 (5 bases). Trimming pared 5 bases from V and 3 bases from J, leaving 20 bases between. This CDR3 comprises 16 residues. Germline V gives CDR1 SGHVS, CDR2 FNYEAQ. This CDR3 is CASSPTSRTGNYEQYF. For the CDR3, the DNA is TGTGCCAGCAGCCCCACATCGAGAACGGGAAACTACGAGCAGTACTTC.

A few counts support this clonotype. This chain connects TRBV2 to TRBJ2-7; D gene unclear. Germline V CDR1 and CDR2: SNHLY, FYNNEI. Between the trimmed V and J ends, which lost 0 bases and 0 bases, there was a span of 9 bases. CDR3 length: 15 residues. CDR3 residues: CASSEALPGSYEQYF. The CDR3 DNA reads as TGTGCCAGCAGTGAAGCGCTTCCGGGCTCCTACGAGCAGTACTTC.

This clonotype was found many times. The chain has TRBV24-1 and TRBJ2-2, with D unresolved. Germline lookup yields CDR1 KGHDR and CDR2 SFDVKD. V gave up 8 bases and J gave up 3 bases, with 12 bases separating them. There are 14 residues in the CDR3. The CDR3 protein is CATNPGRDTGELFF. As DNA, the CDR3 is TGTGCCACCAATCCAGGTCGCGACACCGGGGAGCTGTTTTTT.

This clonotype was observed many times. The rearrangement joins TRBV12-3 or TRBV12-4 to TRBJ1-2; D unclear. The CDR3 is made up of 13 amino acids. Trimming took 2 bases from V and 3 from J, leaving 7 bases between them. The CDR3 DNA reads TGTGCCAGCAGTTTAACAGTGGACTATGGCTACACCTTC. Its translation: CASSLTVDYGYTF.

This CDR3 reads CSAVTRGGAGELFF. The CDR3 bases are TGCAGTGCCGTGACAAGGGGGGGGGCCGGGGAGCTGTTTTTT. This sequence joins TRBV20-1 and TRBJ2-2, with D maybe TRBD2 (7 bases). Germline assignment: CDR1 DFQATT and CDR2 SNEGSKA (reference sequence). V lost 6 bases to trimming and J lost 6 bases, with 17 bases between them. The CDR3 is 14 amino acids.

This clonotype has just a few counts. The chain joins TRBV12-3 or TRBV12-4 to TRBJ1-4; no clear D gene. Trimming took off 2 bases at V and 7 bases at J, with 5 bases between the two ends. The CDR3 consists of 12 residues. The CDR3 loop is CASSLFSEKLFF. CDR3 sequence (DNA): TGTGCCAGCAGTTTATTTTCTGAAAAACTGTTTTTT.

This sequence joins TRBV6-1 and TRBJ1-4, with D hard to call. The germline gives CDR1 MNHNS, CDR2 SASEGT. Trimming left V 2 bases short and J 3 bases short, with 7 bases between. The CDR3 totals 14 residues. Written as DNA, the CDR3 is TGTGCCAGCAGTGAAAGCGGGGCTAATGAAAAACTGTTTTTT. It encodes CASSESGANEKLFF.

This clonotype was recorded many times. This chain's CDR3 is CASSLGTNSLFEQYF. The CDR3 coding sequence is TGTGCCAGCAGTTTAGGGACAAACTCTCTTTTCGAGCAGTACTTC. The rearrangement uses TRBV28 and TRBJ2-7, with a weak D call TRBD1 (6 bases). Trimming pared 2 bases from V and 6 bases from J, leaving 17 bases between. The germline V gene has CDR1 MDHEN and CDR2 SYDVKM. CDR3 length: 15 residues.

J is TRBJ1-2 and V is TRBV5-1; TRBD1 aligns across 9 bases. Germline V gives CDR1 SGHRS, CDR2 YFSETQ. The trim removed 2 bases at V and 7 bases at J, leaving 9 bases unmatched. CDR3 length: 15 amino acids. CDR3 sequence (DNA): TGCGCCAGCAGCTTTGCGGGACAGGGCTCTGGTGGCTACACCTTC. Its translation is CASSFAGQGSGGYTF.

This clonotype occurred a few times. V and J are TRBV9 and TRBJ2-7, with D perhaps being TRBD1 or TRBD2 (5 bases each). Germline V CDR1 and CDR2: SGDLS, YYNGEE. CDR3 length: 14 residues. Trimming cost V 7 bases and J 5 bases, with 19 bases left between them. The CDR3 spells CASALGTPGDEQYF. The CDR3 DNA follows: TGTGCCAGCGCCTTGGGGACCCCCGGCGACGAGCAGTACTTC.